Listed below are T cell receptor beta chains from one sample, sequenced in a study of cytotoxic CD8 clonotypes in ibrutinib-treated CLL. The repertoire was sequenced with immunoSEQ multiplex PCR; TCRdb's copy has only in-frame clones and lacks some. Of about 130,000 clones detected, 75% to 90% appear once; the ten largest clones hold around 2%. This specimen consisted of PBMCs, obtained after 24 months of ibrutinib treatment. Receptor source: a human donor with chronic lymphocytic leukemia. CDR3s include the opening cysteine and the closing phenylalanine or tryptophan. A D gene is named only where the DNA matches it firmly. The size field is filled for only some rows; it gives once, few, many or a size class.

j_gene	d_gene	abundance	v_gene	CDR3aa	CDR3nt
TRBJ2-2	TRBD2	NA	TRBV4-2	CASTSGRITGELFF	TGTGCCAGTACTAGCGGGAGGATCACCGGGGAGCTGTTTTTT
TRBJ2-3	TRBD2	NA	TRBV4-2	CASTPGPSGVVTDTQYF	TGTGCCAGCACCCCCGGTCCTAGCGGGGTAGTCACAGATACGCAGTATTTT
TRBJ1-1	NA	NA	TRBV6-1	CASSELTGLNTEAFF	TGTGCCAGCAGTGAATTAACAGGGCTCAACACTGAAGCTTTCTTT
TRBJ1-3	NA	NA	TRBV5-4	CASSLRARSGNTIYF	TGTGCCAGCAGCTTGAGGGCGCGCTCTGGAAACACCATATATTTT
TRBJ2-5	NA	NA	TRBV28	CASTPSEGWRETQYF	TGTGCCAGCACCCCTTCGGAGGGGTGGAGAGAGACCCAGTACTTC
TRBJ1-1	NA	NA	TRBV6-5	CASSYNGHTEAFF	TGTGCCAGCAGTTACAACGGCCACACTGAAGCTTTCTTT
TRBJ2-3	NA	NA	TRBV9	CASSDGGTQYF	TGTGCCAGCAGCGACGGGGGTACGCAGTATTTT
TRBJ1-2	TRBD1	NA	TRBV6-5	CASSPGRGTGGSYTF	TGTGCCAGCAGTCCCGGACGCGGGACAGGGGGTAGCTACACCTTC
TRBJ1-3	TRBD1	NA	TRBV6-5	CASSYLTGGRNTIYF	TGTGCCAGCAGTTACTTGACAGGGGGGAGAAACACCATATATTTT
TRBJ2-2	NA	NA	TRBV4-3	CASSQDRRRNTGELFF	TGCGCCAGCAGCCAAGATCGGCGGAGGAACACCGGGGAGCTGTTTTTT
TRBJ2-1	NA	NA	TRBV7-2	CASSLSGYGQFF	TGTGCCAGCAGCTTAAGTGGCTACGGGCAGTTCTTC
TRBJ1-2	NA	NA	TRBV30	CAWSSKGAANYGYTF	TGTGCCTGGAGCTCAAAGGGAGCTGCTAACTATGGCTACACCTTC
TRBJ1-2	NA	few	TRBV4-1	CASSQDRVGNYGYTF	TGCGCCAGCAGCCAAGACAGGGTCGGGAACTATGGCTACACCTTC
TRBJ2-7	NA	NA	TRBV19	CASQGALSYEQYF	TGTGCCTCTCAAGGGGCACTCTCCTACGAGCAGTACTTC
TRBJ1-4	TRBD1	NA	TRBV5-1	CASGQGASTNEKLFF	TGCGCCAGCGGACAGGGGGCTTCGACTAATGAAAAACTGTTTTTT
TRBJ1-2	TRBD1	NA	TRBV7-2	CASSLLEGANYGYTF	TGTGCCAGCAGCTTATTGGAGGGGGCGAACTATGGCTACACCTTC
TRBJ2-3	NA	NA	TRBV19	CASSKTMSTDTQYF	TGTGCCAGTAGCAAAACTATGAGCACAGATACGCAGTATTTT
TRBJ2-7	NA	NA	TRBV13	CASSLRLMAQGVYEQYF	TGTGCCAGCAGCTTAAGGCTAATGGCCCAGGGCGTCTACGAGCAGTACTTC
TRBJ1-1	TRBD1	NA	TRBV28	CASSSTGGQEAFF	TGTGCCAGCAGTTCCACAGGGGGCCAAGAAGCTTTCTTT
TRBJ2-7	TRBD2	NA	TRBV12-5	CASGHRGTRPLGVAYEQYF	TGTGCTAGTGGTCACCGAGGGACTAGGCCCTTAGGAGTCGCTTACGAGCAGTACTTC
TRBJ1-2	NA	once	TRBV6-4	CASSDYYGYTF	TGTGCCAGCAGTGACTATTATGGCTACACCTTC
TRBJ2-2	NA	once	TRBV27	CASSLIGAGGELFF	TGTGCCAGCAGTTTAATCGGGGCGGGCGGGGAGCTGTTTTTT
TRBJ1-5	NA	NA	TRBV5-4	CASSLDGGGAGQPQHF	TGTGCCAGCAGCTTGGATGGCGGTGGGGCGGGTCAGCCCCAGCATTTT
TRBJ1-2	NA	NA	TRBV2	CASSGHSNYGYTF	TGTGCCAGCAGTGGACATTCTAACTATGGCTACACCTTC
TRBJ2-3	TRBD2	NA	TRBV7-3	CASSLAGGHTDTQYF	TGTGCCAGCAGCTTAGCGGGGGGGCACACAGATACGCAGTATTTT
TRBJ2-1	NA	NA	TRBV4-3	CASSQDPGGRYYNEQFF	TGCGCCAGCAGCCAAGATCCGGGCGGGCGCTACTACAATGAGCAGTTCTTC
TRBJ2-7	TRBD1	NA	TRBV19	CASSTGTGSYEQYF	TGTGCCAGTAGTACCGGGACAGGGTCCTACGAGCAGTACTTC
TRBJ2-1	NA	NA	TRBV9	CASSVESATMRPFF	TGTGCCAGCAGCGTAGAGTCAGCGACAATGCGTCCGTTCTTC
TRBJ2-3	NA	NA	TRBV6-5	CASGILSDTQYF	TGTGCCAGCGGGATTTTGTCAGATACGCAGTATTTT
TRBJ2-3	TRBD2	NA	TRBV29-1	CSVGRLAGLSTDTQYF	TGCAGCGTCGGCCGACTAGCGGGGCTGAGCACAGATACGCAGTATTTT
TRBJ2-1	TRBD2	once	TRBV5-1	CASSLGGSGRGGEQFF	TGCGCCAGCAGCTTAGGTGGTAGCGGGAGAGGGGGGGAGCAGTTCTTC
TRBJ1-5	NA	NA	TRBV2	CASRWSREANQPQHF	TGTGCCAGCCGGTGGAGCAGGGAGGCCAATCAGCCCCAGCATTTT
TRBJ2-1	NA	NA	TRBV30	CAWSVKRAQFF	TGTGCCTGGAGTGTAAAGCGGGCTCAGTTCTTC
TRBJ2-7	NA	NA	TRBV27	CASSSVGSDEQYF	TGTGCCAGCAGTTCAGTGGGCTCGGACGAGCAGTACTTC
TRBJ2-3	TRBD2	NA	TRBV28	CASTRGTSGRALGDTQYF	TGTGCCAGCACCCGGGGGACTAGCGGGAGGGCCTTAGGAGATACGCAGTATTTT
TRBJ2-7	NA	NA	TRBV7-6	CASSLGQGLREQYF	TGTGCCAGCAGCTTAGGGCAGGGACTTCGCGAGCAGTACTTC
TRBJ2-5	NA	NA	TRBV2	CASTVLGRVYF	TGTGCCAGCACGGTTCTGGGGCGAGTGTACTTC
TRBJ2-5	NA	NA	TRBV29-1	CSVGRGLQETQYF	TGCAGCGTTGGCAGGGGACTCCAAGAGACCCAGTACTTC
TRBJ1-2	NA	NA	TRBV7-9	CASSLAHRVGASNYGYTF	TGTGCCAGCAGCTTAGCGCACAGGGTTGGCGCTTCTAACTATGGCTACACCTTC
TRBJ1-1	NA	NA	TRBV5-6	CASTTRGTEAFF	TGTGCCAGCACTACCAGGGGAACTGAAGCTTTCTTT
TRBJ2-4	NA	NA	TRBV7-8	CASSLRELRKENIQYF	TGTGCCAGCAGCTTACGGGAACTGCGGAAAGAAAACATTCAGTACTTC
TRBJ2-2	TRBD2	NA	TRBV27	CASSLKLAGGPVTGELFF	TGTGCCAGCAGTTTAAAGTTAGCGGGAGGGCCGGTCACCGGGGAGCTGTTTTTT
TRBJ2-6	NA	NA	TRBV28	CASSTTGTGANVLTF	TGTGCCAGCAGTACCACAGGGACTGGGGCCAACGTCCTGACTTTC
TRBJ2-1	NA	NA	TRBV5-4	CASSLAGGNSYNEQFF	TGTGCCAGCAGCTTGGCGGGCGGGAACTCCTACAATGAGCAGTTCTTC
TRBJ2-7	NA	NA	TRBV19	CASSNAPRVASYEQYF	TGTGCCAGTAGTAACGCCCCTCGCGTGGCCTCCTACGAGCAGTACTTC
TRBJ2-5	TRBD1	NA	TRBV6-1	CASSEDSGTGEETQYF	TGTGCCAGCAGTGAGGATTCCGGGACAGGGGAAGAGACCCAGTACTTC
TRBJ1-2	TRBD1	once	TRBV7-9	CASSFGTTGGVDGYTF	TGTGCCAGCAGCTTCGGGACCACAGGGGGCGTGGACGGCTACACCTTC
TRBJ2-2	NA	NA	TRBV28	CASSFRLVTGELFF	TGTGCCAGCAGTTTCAGACTAGTAACCGGGGAGCTGTTTTTT
TRBJ1-2	TRBD1	NA	TRBV28	CASSLPGQGNYGYTF	TGTGCCAGCAGTTTACCTGGACAGGGTAACTATGGCTACACCTTC
TRBJ2-5	NA	NA	TRBV18	CASSPTGVLETQYF	TGTGCCAGCTCACCAACAGGAGTGTTGGAGACCCAGTACTTC
TRBJ1-1	NA	NA	TRBV19	CASSFRGLNTEAFF	TGTGCCAGTAGTTTCCGGGGCCTGAACACTGAAGCTTTCTTT